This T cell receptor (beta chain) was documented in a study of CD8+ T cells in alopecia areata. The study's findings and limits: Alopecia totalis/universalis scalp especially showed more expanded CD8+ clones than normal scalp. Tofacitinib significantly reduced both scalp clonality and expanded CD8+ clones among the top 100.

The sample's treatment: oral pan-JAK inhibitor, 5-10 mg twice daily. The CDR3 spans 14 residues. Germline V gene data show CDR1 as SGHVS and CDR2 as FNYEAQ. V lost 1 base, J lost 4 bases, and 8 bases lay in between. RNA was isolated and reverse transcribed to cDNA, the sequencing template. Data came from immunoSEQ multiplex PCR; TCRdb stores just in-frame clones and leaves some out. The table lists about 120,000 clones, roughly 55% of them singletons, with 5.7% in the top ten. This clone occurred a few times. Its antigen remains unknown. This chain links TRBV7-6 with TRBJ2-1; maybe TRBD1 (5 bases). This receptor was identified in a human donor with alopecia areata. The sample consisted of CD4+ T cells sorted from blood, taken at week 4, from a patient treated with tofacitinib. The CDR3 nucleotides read TGTGCCAGCAGCTTAGGGGGCGAATACAATGAGCAGTTCTTC. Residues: CASSLGGEYNEQFF.